The T cell receptor beta chain described here comes from a study of blood T cell repertoires in COVID-19 (dated by TCRdb to 2018 to 2020). Some background on the complete study: Collaborator samples came from the United States, Italy and Spain and covered acute and convalescent phases of COVID-19. The prospective study material was composed of cDNA or gDNA derived from T cells, B-cell-depleted T cells, or PBMCs. Deeply sampled blood TCRbeta repertoires from subjects exposed to, actively infected with, or recovered from COVID-19 were included in the dataset. The repertoires were released in a freely available public database intended as a resource for research on the immune response to SARS-CoV-2. Samples came from the ongoing ImmuneRACE study (first 160 participants) plus 1,254 subjects from 6 global collaborators. A de-identified subject ID, COVID-19 status, age in years and sex were almost always included in the sample metadata. Where HLA class I and class II types were available, the types were taken from metadata supplied by the sample provider, not from assay-based typing. What the authors observed across the whole study: The quantity of clinical and demographic metadata differed by source and by participant and was supplied without curation.

Including the terminal cysteine and phenylalanine, the CDR3 comprises 14 residues. The CDR3 DNA has 42 bases and is translated from base 1. Reading the germline V gene (reference sequence) gives CDR1 MNHEY and CDR2 SMNVEV. V lost 2 bases and J lost 4 bases; the stretch between them is 11 bases long. TCRbeta CDR3 regions were amplified from genomic DNA using the immunoSEQ Assay, a bias-controlled multiplex PCR. The paper's processing steps were these. Within the assay, amplification of reference gene primers was used to estimate how many nucleated cells each sample contained. To quantify the absolute abundance of each unique TCRbeta CDR3 rearrangement, sequence reads were collapsed and filtered. Productive Simpson clonality was computed per sample as the square root of Simpson's diversity index over productive rearrangements. Here the immuneACCESS table is served through TCRdb, limited to in-frame sequences with V and J called. Missing clones are a known gap in these copies; in checked studies unresolved V genes cover under half, and the rest lacks a known reason. V and J calls and clone size are as listed in that table; D and trimming were resolved from the DNA. Within this sample are some 120,000 clones, with roughly nine tenths of them counted one time only. The ten largest clonotypes hold approximately 30% of the sample.

Each collaborating institution followed its own protocols to collect whole blood in K2EDTA tubes. For TCRbeta analysis, collaborators shipped samples in one of three forms: frozen whole blood, isolated PBMCs, or DNA extracted from either of those sample types. To note about this clone: There is no known antigen for this receptor. Qualities for individual bases were not recorded, and no much larger clone is one base off.

Here the chain combines TRBV27 and TRBJ1-2, with TRBD1 perhaps the D gene, on 5 matching bases. The sequenced material came from peripheral blood. This TCR derives from a man aged 65 to 85 with active or convalescent COVID-19. The nucleotide sequence is given as TGTGCCAGCAGTTTAATTGGAGGGACCTATGGCTACACCTTC. Its translation is CASSLIGGTYGYTF.